This T cell receptor beta chain was profiled in a study of OX40 agonist ivuxolimab in advanced cancers. Turning to the overall study: Ivuxolimab, which targeted the costimulatory receptor OX40 (CD134), was an agonistic, fully human IgG2 monoclonal antibody. The monotherapy dose-escalation portion (N of about 57 patients) of the phase I ivuxolimab trial is reported in the paper. Intravenous ivuxolimab was administered to patients every 2 weeks at six dose levels: 0.01, 0.1, 0.3, 1.5, 3 and 10 mg/kg. Peripheral TCRbeta sequencing was intended to test whether TCR sequence diversity was altered and clonal T-cell expansion was caused by ivuxolimab. Prior anti-PD-1, anti-PD-L1 or anti-CTLA-4 therapy was permitted, and checkpoint inhibitors had been received by more than 35% of dose-escalation patients. Partial responses occurred in three dose-escalation patients, of whom one had hepatocellular carcinoma and two had cutaneous melanoma. Of the approximately 54 patients in dose escalation, about 19 had hepatocellular carcinoma, roughly 15 had melanoma, 9 had renal cell carcinoma and 9 had head and neck cancer. A male proportion of roughly 85% and a mean age of roughly 55 years, ranging from about 20 to 79, were recorded for the dose-escalation cohort. Results and caveats for the whole study, not just this receptor: The antigen specificity of the peripheral T cells that underwent clonal expansion was not determined. On average, CD8+ T cells showed more expanded clones than CD4+ T cells after ivuxolimab. At doses from 0.1 to 3.0 mg/kg, clonal expansion was seen in both CD4+ and CD8+ blood T cells between baseline and week 6. Low levels of normalized T-cell clonal expansion were also shown by some nonresponding patients. In the 0.1-3.0 mg/kg groups, partial responders had among the lowest normalized peripheral clonal expansion, particularly in CD8+ T cells.

On this clone: Its antigen target is currently unknown. No clone much larger than this one lies a single base away; base qualities are absent.

Patients with autoimmune disease history or receiving systemic immunosuppression were excluded from the trial. Peripheral blood for TCR sequencing was drawn from every dose cohort at baseline, at cycle 4 day 1 and at cycle 7 day 1. Samples were obtained from an open-label, multicenter, first-in-human phase I dose-escalation trial of ivuxolimab. Adults with locally advanced or metastatic melanoma, renal cell, hepatocellular, or head and neck squamous cell carcinoma were enrolled in the trial. CD4+ and CD8+ T cells were sorted separately from peripheral blood before TCR sequencing. For sequencing of the TCRbeta CDR3 region, genomic DNA was extracted from the sorted cells. The immunoSEQ Assay was used for sequencing of TCRbeta CDR3 regions. The immuneACCESS repertoire file appears here via TCRdb, limited to in-frame rearrangements. These files lack a portion of the clones; in checked studies, under half of the deficit traces to unresolved V genes, and the cause of the others is not known. In this sample the table shows under 75,000 clones, about 89% of which occur a single time. Jointly, the top ten make up more than 2% of the sample.

Between the V and J ends, shortened by 4 bases and 3 bases respectively, the junction contains 7 bases. The CDR3 sequence holds 12 residues, the cysteine and phenylalanine included. Of the read, only the CDR3 DNA is kept; its 36 bases are in frame from base 1. CDR1 and CDR2 were assigned from the germline V gene as KGHSH and LQKENI. Material: CD4+ or CD8+ T cells sorted from blood, obtained in a trial of the OX40 agonist ivuxolimab. The TCR originated in an adult with an advanced solid tumor such as melanoma, head and neck, liver or kidney cancer. The chain was built from TRBV18 and TRBJ2-7; too little of a D gene remains to name it. CDR3 protein: CASSLEIYEQYF. The DNA sequence is TGTGCCAGCTCACTGGAGATCTACGAGCAGTACTTC.